The rows below give T cell receptor beta chains drawn from one sample of a study of blood T cell repertoires in COVID-19. TCRdb's copy holds only in-frame clones and misses some; the assay was immunoSEQ multiplex PCR. The sample includes around 110,000 clones, more than 70% of them seen just once. The sequenced material came from peripheral blood. Receptors were obtained from a man between 65 and 85 years old with acute or convalescent COVID-19. Each CDR3 is given without its conserved first and last residue. Fields, in order: CDR3 length, V gene, CDR3 protein.

cdr3_length: 11; v_call: TRBV2; cdr3_aa: ASSEEGFYGYT
cdr3_length: 14; v_call: TRBV18; cdr3_aa: ASSPRQGRKYQPQH
cdr3_length: 12; v_call: TRBV19; cdr3_aa: ASSIRRDQETQY
cdr3_length: 13; v_call: TRBV2; cdr3_aa: ASSEERGTGGKGT
cdr3_length: 13; v_call: TRBV5-5; cdr3_aa: ASSLATGRHYEQY
cdr3_length: 16; v_call: TRBV3-1/TRBV3-2; cdr3_aa: ASSPPGTSGGARYTQY
cdr3_length: 12; v_call: TRBV11-2; cdr3_aa: ASSFSGGSYEQY
cdr3_length: 10; v_call: TRBV12-3/TRBV12-4; cdr3_aa: ASREGPQPQH
cdr3_length: 15; v_call: TRBV9; cdr3_aa: ASSVEAGTRNTGELF
cdr3_length: 13; v_call: TRBV7-3; cdr3_aa: ASSSDRAVANVLT
cdr3_length: 12; v_call: TRBV2; cdr3_aa: ASSVDGGPGELF
cdr3_length: 12; v_call: TRBV5-1; cdr3_aa: ASTSGGSYNEQF
cdr3_length: 14; v_call: TRBV10-3; cdr3_aa: AISESPGQRVYGYT
cdr3_length: 12; v_call: TRBV18; cdr3_aa: ASSPRDRDQPQH
cdr3_length: 13; v_call: TRBV7-2; cdr3_aa: ASSPPGLVSETQY
cdr3_length: 13; v_call: TRBV18; cdr3_aa: ASSPPRGQGDEQY
cdr3_length: 13; v_call: TRBV5-1; cdr3_aa: ASSLGGLANYGYT
cdr3_length: 13; v_call: TRBV7-9; cdr3_aa: ASSRAGTGNQPQH
cdr3_length: 11; v_call: TRBV7-6; cdr3_aa: ASRATGFNEQF
cdr3_length: 14; v_call: TRBV6-6; cdr3_aa: ASSYSRTGGDYGYT
cdr3_length: 12; v_call: TRBV29-1; cdr3_aa: SSGQLAGSTGQF
cdr3_length: 12; v_call: TRBV2; cdr3_aa: ASSFQVMNTEAF
cdr3_length: 13; v_call: TRBV5-1; cdr3_aa: ASSLGTGLNQPQH
cdr3_length: 14; v_call: TRBV5-1; cdr3_aa: ASSLSPTEINYGYT
cdr3_length: 15; v_call: TRBV11-2; cdr3_aa: ASSSRRQGNSNYGYT
cdr3_length: 13; v_call: TRBV6-5; cdr3_aa: ASSILDSDNSPLH
cdr3_length: 12; v_call: TRBV19; cdr3_aa: ASTVTGLMTEAF
cdr3_length: 13; v_call: TRBV7-8; cdr3_aa: ASSLGTGPNYGYT
cdr3_length: 12; v_call: TRBV6-5; cdr3_aa: AAPQGGVTDTQY
cdr3_length: 14; v_call: TRBV11-2; cdr3_aa: ASSFGVSGVAGELF
cdr3_length: 13; v_call: TRBV5-4; cdr3_aa: ASSLGGTGYYEQY
cdr3_length: 13; v_call: TRBV7-2; cdr3_aa: ASSWGGGMNTEAF
cdr3_length: 10; v_call: TRBV12-5; cdr3_aa: ASMTGIYEQY
cdr3_length: 12; v_call: TRBV18; cdr3_aa: ASSSDSNNSPLH
cdr3_length: 13; v_call: TRBV9; cdr3_aa: ASSSAGGALYGYT
cdr3_length: 14; v_call: TRBV18; cdr3_aa: ASSPQLAAGTGELF
cdr3_length: 14; v_call: TRBV7-8; cdr3_aa: ASTVVPTGGTYGYT
cdr3_length: 16; v_call: TRBV19; cdr3_aa: ASSIVGQGKVNTGELF
cdr3_length: 12; v_call: TRBV11-2; cdr3_aa: ASSRGQNTGELF
cdr3_length: 11; v_call: TRBV6-5; cdr3_aa: ASSTVFGNTIY
cdr3_length: 12; v_call: TRBV19; cdr3_aa: ASSSGRLGNEQF
cdr3_length: 12; v_call: TRBV7-2; cdr3_aa: ASSSGQGGGGYT
cdr3_length: 12; v_call: TRBV7-2; cdr3_aa: ASSPGRTRETQY
cdr3_length: 13; v_call: TRBV7-3; cdr3_aa: ASSVTSGGTNEQF
cdr3_length: 14; v_call: TRBV19; cdr3_aa: ASSVLAGILGDTQY